Each of the 10 T cell receptor beta chains below was sequenced from the same sample in a study of blood T cell repertoires in COVID-19. Clones were sequenced by immunoSEQ multiplex PCR, and TCRdb holds only the in-frame ones, with some missing. The table lists 200,000 to 250,000 clones, around 80% of them singletons. The sequenced sample was peripheral blood. Receptors originate from a man aged 45-60 years with active or convalescent COVID-19.

The genes are TRBV2 and TRBJ1-1; unclear D gene. CDR1 is SNHLY and CDR2 is FYNNEI in the germline V gene. V lost 6 bases and J lost 4, with 18 bases in between. This CDR3 has 15 residues. The CDR3: CASRRHAQESTEAFF. DNA of the CDR3: TGTGCCAGCAGGCGGCACGCTCAAGAGTCCACTGAAGCTTTCTTT.

The chain recombines TRBV7-2 with TRBJ2-4, with TRBD1 as a possible D gene (5 bases). The CDR3 is 15 amino acids. The germline V gene encodes CDR1 SGHTA and CDR2 FQGNSA. V dropped 1 base and J dropped 2 bases, with 9 bases sitting between them. The CDR3 loop is CASSLVGQSKNIQYF. The CDR3 region has the DNA TGTGCCAGCAGCTTAGTCGGACAATCCAAAAACATTCAGTACTTC. The full variable domain, its missing parts supplied by reference TRBV7-2 and TRBJ2-4, is GAGVSQSPSNKVTEKGKDVELRCDPISGHTALYWYRQSLGQGLEFLIYFQGNSAPDKSGLPSDRFSAERTGGSVSTLTIQRTQQEDSAVYLCASSLVGQSKNIQYFGAGTRLSVL.

The rearrangement links TRBV5-6 to TRBJ2-7; TRBD2 might be the D (6 bases). The V end lost 3 bases, the J end lost 0 bases, and 13 bases lay between the germline ends. Germline lookup yields CDR1 SGHDT and CDR2 YYEEEE. The CDR3 loop spans 15 amino acids. The CDR3 nucleotides are TGTGCCAGCAGCTCAGCGGGTTCTGTCTCCTACGAGCAGTACGTC. Its translation: CASSSAGSVSYEQYV.

The chain links TRBV3-1 (or the pseudogene TRBV3-2) to TRBJ2-7; 9 nucleotides match TRBD2. The CDR3 contains 15 residues. Germline V gene data show CDR1 as LGHDT and CDR2 as YNNKEL (reference sequence). V was clipped by 1 base and J by 4 bases; unmatched bases: 5. The CDR3: CASSQGGRARYEQYF. In DNA, the CDR3 is TGTGCCAGCAGCCAAGGCGGGAGGGCAAGATACGAGCAGTACTTC.

The genes are TRBV18 and TRBJ1-2; D perhaps matches TRBD1 (6 bases). CDR1 KGHSH and CDR2 LQKENI come from the germline V gene. V was pared by 1 base and J by 5 bases, with 17 bases between. This CDR3 is built from 16 residues. The CDR3 sequence is CASSPLSSPTGYGYTF. Written as DNA, the CDR3 is TGTGCCAGCTCACCACTATCTTCACCGACAGGTTATGGCTACACCTTC. Combining the CDR3 with reference TRBV18 and TRBJ1-2 gives the whole variable domain NAGVMQNPRHLVRRRGQEARLRCSPMKGHSHVYWYRQLPEEGLKFMVYLQKENIIDESGMPKERFSAEFPKEGPSILRIQQVVRGDSAAYFCASSPLSSPTGYGYTFGSGTRLTVV.

In nucleotides, the CDR3 is TGTGCCAGCAGCTTGGCGGGAGGATTCCCGACCCCCCTCCACTTT. Translated, it gives CASSLAGGFPTPLHF. The chain links TRBV5-8 to TRBJ1-6; D unresolved. CDR3 length: 15 amino acids. Germline loops: CDR1 SGHTS, CDR2 YDEGEE. Between the trimmed V and J ends, which lost 0 bases and 13 bases, there was a span of 17 bases.

This chain joins TRBV6-5 and TRBJ1-2, with D unclear. CDR1 is MNHEY, CDR2 SVGAGI, per germline. The CDR3 sequence is 12 residues long. Deletions cut 8 bases from V and 0 bases from J, with 7 bases between. The CDR3 DNA sequence: TGTGCCAGCGTCGGGGCTAACTATGGCTACACCTTC. It codes for CASVGANYGYTF.

This clone was observed a handful of times. This chain connects TRBV10-3 to TRBJ1-2, with 10 bases lining up with TRBD1. V lost 8 bases, J lost 3 bases, and 0 bases stayed unmatched. The CDR3 consists of 12 residues. The germline V gene has CDR1 ENHRY and CDR2 SYGVKD. The CDR3 is CAIGQGDYGYTF. CDR3 nucleotide sequence: TGTGCCATCGGACAGGGGGACTATGGCTACACCTTC.

The chain recombines TRBV4-1 with TRBJ2-1; 7 bases match TRBD2. V lost 0 bases and J lost 5; bases outside the gene matches: 7. The CDR3 has 16 residues. Looked up from germline, CDR1 is MGHRA and CDR2 is YSYEKL. As DNA, the CDR3 is TGCGCCAGCAGCCAAGATGTCAGGGAGGGGCACAATGAGCAGTTCTTC. This sequence encodes CASSQDVREGHNEQFF.

This clone has just a few counts. The V and J genes are TRBV7-2 and TRBJ2-1; tentatively, D is TRBD1 (6 bases). The CDR3 totals 13 residues. Germline V lookup: CDR1 SGHTA, CDR2 FQGNSA. V was pared by 1 base and J by 7 bases, with 8 bases between. Here the CDR3 reads CASSLGTENEQFF. The CDR3 region has the DNA TGTGCCAGCAGCTTAGGGACAGAAAATGAGCAGTTCTTC.